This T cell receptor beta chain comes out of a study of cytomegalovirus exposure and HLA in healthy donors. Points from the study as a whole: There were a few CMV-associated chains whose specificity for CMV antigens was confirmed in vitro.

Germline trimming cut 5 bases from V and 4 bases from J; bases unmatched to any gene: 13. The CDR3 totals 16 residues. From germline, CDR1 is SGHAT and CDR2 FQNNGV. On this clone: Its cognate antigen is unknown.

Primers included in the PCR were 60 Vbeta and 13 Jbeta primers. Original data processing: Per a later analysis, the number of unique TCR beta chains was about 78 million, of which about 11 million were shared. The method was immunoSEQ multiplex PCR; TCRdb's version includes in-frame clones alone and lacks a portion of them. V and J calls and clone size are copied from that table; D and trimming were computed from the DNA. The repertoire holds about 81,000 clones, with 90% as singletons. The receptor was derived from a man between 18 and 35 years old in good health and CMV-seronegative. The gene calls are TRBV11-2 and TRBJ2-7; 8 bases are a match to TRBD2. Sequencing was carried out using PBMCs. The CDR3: CASSDLSGSSMYEQYF. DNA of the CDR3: TGTGCCAGCAGCGACCTGAGCGGGAGTAGTATGTACGAGCAGTACTTC.